A single sample is the source of the 26 T cell receptor beta chains below, sequenced in a study of vaccination and CD4 T cells after COVID-19 (dated by TCRdb to 2021 to 2024). In the paper's terms, the treatment or condition label means: approximately 9-day PBMC culture with coronavirus spike peptide pools or control peptides (ViraFEST assay). These receptors have no known antigen. Library method: PCR. Data came from an Illumina iSeq 100. At the Johns Hopkins FTIC core, DNA from the cultured CD4+ T cells underwent TCR sequencing with the Oncomine TCR Beta short-read assay. Through fastp at Q25 and MiXCR, TCRdb rebuilt clones from the public reads, retaining in-frame beta chains. Every CDR3 protein is listed once, alongside the most common genes and DNA of its rows. The sample table records around 15,000 distinct CDR3 sequences; about 53% of these occur just once. Roughly 4.2% of the sample rests with the top ten.

The specimen comprised CD4+ T cells from blood, cultured in vitro, sampled before SARS-CoV-2 vaccination. All receptors derive from a human donor who had recovered from COVID-19.

This clonotype occurred a few times. The chain has TRBV5-5 and TRBJ1-5; TRBD1 matches at 7 bases. J lost 6 bases, V lost 4 bases, and 7 bases had no gene match. The CDR3 sequence is 14 residues long. Per the germline V gene, CDR1 is SGHKS and CDR2 is YYEKEE (reference sequence). The CDR3 coding sequence is TGTGCCAGCAGCCCACAGGGGAGCGTTCAGCCCCAGCATTTT. This encodes CASSPQGSVQPQHF.

The chain uses TRBV20-1 and TRBJ2-7; perhaps TRBD2 as D (7 bases). This CDR3 has 14 residues. The V end was cut by 3 bases, the J end by 2 bases, with 14 bases between. Germline lookup yields CDR1 DFQATT and CDR2 SNEGSKA (reference sequence). Here the CDR3 reads CSASGAGATYEQYF. In DNA, the CDR3 is TGCAGTGCTAGCGGGGCGGGGGCTACCTACGAGCAGTACTTC.

This clonotype was picked up a small number of times. The chain couples TRBV24-1 to TRBJ2-2; a weak D match, TRBD1 (6 bases). Germline CDR1 reads KGHDR; CDR2 reads SFDVKD. The V end lost 3 bases, the J end lost 3 bases, and 13 bases lay between the germline ends. This CDR3 has 16 residues. CDR3 residues: CATSDASGAYTGELFF. CDR3 bases: TGTGCCACCAGTGATGCCTCAGGGGCCTACACCGGGGAGCTGTTTTTT.

The chain combines TRBV11-2 with TRBJ2-2, with D tentatively TRBD1 or TRBD2 (5 bases each). Germline V gene data show CDR1 as SGHAT and CDR2 as FQNNGV. The V gene lost 7 bases and the J gene lost 7 bases, with 13 bases spanning the gap. The CDR3 sequence is 13 residues long. The chain's CDR3 is CASTGADVGELFF. In DNA, the CDR3 is TGTGCCAGCACCGGGGCTGATGTCGGGGAGCTGTTTTTT.

V gene TRBV20-1 combines with J gene TRBJ1-6; D remains ambiguous. CDR1 and CDR2 from the germline V gene are DFQATT and SNEGSKA (reference sequence). This CDR3 contains 15 residues. Trimming left V 6 bases short and J 8 bases short, with 20 bases between. In DNA, the CDR3 is TGCAGTGCCAGACGGGTAAATGGAGGAGATTCACCCCTCCACTTT. This encodes CSARRVNGGDSPLHF.

The chain links TRBV19 to TRBJ1-1, with D uncertain. This CDR3 is built from 13 residues. Per the germline V gene, CDR1 is LNHDA and CDR2 is SQIVND (reference sequence). Deletions cut 5 bases from V and 1 base from J, with 8 bases between. As DNA, the CDR3 is TGTGCCAGTAGTTCCCAGAAGAACACTGAAGCTTTCTTT. Translated: CASSSQKNTEAFF.

The chain employs TRBV6-1 and TRBJ2-5; D unresolved. The V end lost 6 bases, the J end lost 1 base, and 3 bases lay between the germline ends. Germline V lookup: CDR1 MNHNS, CDR2 SASEGT. The CDR3 contains 11 residues. CDR3 amino acids: CASSPQETQYF. Here the CDR3 DNA reads TGTGCCAGCAGCCCCCAAGAGACCCAGTACTTC.

About this clonotype: One junction end does not reproduce the germline sequence, and a read error may be involved. The chain combines TRBV11-3 with TRBJ1-6, with a tentative D call TRBD1 (5 bases). The CDR3 has 14 amino acids. Per germline, CDR1 SGHNT and CDR2 YENEEA. In nucleotides, the CDR3 is TGTGCCAGCAGAGAGACAGCCGATAATACACCCCTCCACTTT. Its translation: CASRETADNTPLHF. The full variable domain, in which reference TRBV11-3 and TRBJ1-6 provide the parts outside the CDR3, is EAGVVQSPRYKIIEKKQPVAFWCNPISGHNTLYWYLQNLGQGPELLIRYENEEAVDDSQLPKDRFSAERLKGVDSTLKIQPAELGDSAVYLCASRETADNTPLHFGNGTRLTVT.

The CDR3 protein is CASSLRAGGQPQHF. CDR3 in DNA: TGTGCCAGCAGTTTAAGGGCAGGGGGTCAGCCCCAGCATTTT. The chain recombines TRBV12-3 or TRBV12-4 with TRBJ1-5, with 7 bases that match TRBD1. The CDR3 has 14 residues. V lost 2 bases and J lost 6; bases outside the gene matches: 4.

This chain links TRBV7-9 with TRBJ1-1; 7 nucleotides align to TRBD1. J was trimmed by 0 bases and V by 1 base; bases with no gene match: 5. The CDR3 covers 16 residues. Germline V gene sequence: CDR1 SEHNR, CDR2 FQNEAQ (reference sequence). This chain's CDR3 is CASSLGTTGLNTEAFF. In DNA form, the CDR3 reads TGTGCCAGCAGCTTAGGAACGACAGGGCTGAACACTGAAGCTTTCTTT.

The rearrangement links TRBV6-2 or TRBV6-3 to TRBJ1-5; no clear D gene. The CDR3 has 15 residues. Germline CDR1 reads MNHEY; CDR2 reads SVGEGT. With 0 bases removed from V and 0 bases from J, the gap between germline ends came to 6 bases. This CDR3 is CASSYSGYSNQPQHF. The CDR3 region has the DNA TGTGCCAGCAGTTACTCAGGGTATAGCAATCAGCCCCAGCATTTT.

The rearrangement joins TRBV20-1 to TRBJ2-7; D possibly corresponds to TRBD1 (5 bases). The CDR3 loop spans 14 amino acids. Germline V gene data show CDR1 as DFQATT and CDR2 as SNEGSKA (reference sequence). V lost 5 bases to trimming and J lost 5 bases, with 19 bases between them. The CDR3 is CSARIQGSRNEQYF. CDR3 coding DNA: TGCAGTGCTCGTATCCAGGGATCTCGGAACGAGCAGTACTTC.

A few counts support this clonotype. The J gene is TRBJ1-1, the V gene TRBV6-1; D uncertain. Trimming took 5 bases from V and 1 from J, leaving 11 bases between them. The CDR3 runs to 14 residues. CDR1 is MNHNS and CDR2 is SASEGT in the germline V gene. CDR3: CASSPRLSNTEAFF. CDR3 DNA: TGTGCCAGCAGTCCGCGGCTCTCGAACACTGAAGCTTTCTTT.

This chain connects TRBV7-3 to TRBJ2-3, with 9 positions matching TRBD2. Per the germline V gene, CDR1 is SGHTA and CDR2 is FQGTGA. Trimming at V came to 3 bases and at J to 5 bases, leaving 12 bases not matched to a gene. This CDR3 is 17 amino acids long. As DNA, the CDR3 is TGTGCCAGCAGCTTGACGGGACTAGCCCGGCCAGGAGATACGCAGTATTTT. Translated, it gives CASSLTGLARPGDTQYF.

The gene calls are TRBV7-7 and TRBJ2-1; no clear D. Germline assignment: CDR1 SSHAT and CDR2 FNYEAQ (reference sequence). The V gene lost 3 bases and the J gene lost 8 bases, with 14 bases spanning the gap. CDR3 size: 14 residues. Written as DNA, the CDR3 is TGTGCCAGCAGCTTTACGGGCTCCGTGGATGAGCAGTTCTTC. Its protein is CASSFTGSVDEQFF.

The chain carries TRBV19 and TRBJ1-1; D gene uncertain. Trimming took 7 bases from V and 0 from J, leaving 15 bases between them. The CDR3 is 15 amino acids. CDR1 LNHDA and CDR2 SQIVND come from the germline V gene (reference sequence). CDR3 sequence reads: CASTAQRSMNTEAFF. The CDR3 DNA is TGTGCCAGTACCGCCCAGCGGAGCATGAACACTGAAGCTTTCTTT.

In DNA form, the CDR3 reads TGTGCTAGTGGTTTGGCCACAGGGGGCGGGACTGAAGCTTTCTTT. Protein product: CASGLATGGGTEAFF. The chain combines TRBV12-5 with TRBJ1-1; TRBD1 matches at 9 bases. The germline V gene has CDR1 LGHNT and CDR2 FRNRAP. The CDR3 has 15 residues. V gave up 1 base and J gave up 5 bases; unmatched junction bases: 5.

J is TRBJ1-5 and V is TRBV29-1, with 8 positions matching TRBD1. V lost 7 bases and J lost 7; bases outside the gene matches: 6. This CDR3 has 12 residues. Germline CDR1 is SQVTM and CDR2 is ANQGSEA. The CDR3 DNA is TGCAGCGCGCAGGGGGCAGGCCAGCCCCAGCATTTT. It translates to CSAQGAGQPQHF. The entire variable domain, with the rest obtained from reference TRBV29-1 and TRBJ1-5, is as follows: SAVISQKPSRDICQRGTSLTIQCQVDSQVTMMFWYRQQPGQSLTLIATANQGSEATYESGFVIDKFPISRPNLTFSTLTVSNMSPEDSSIYLCSAQGAGQPQHFGDGTRLSIL.

This clonotype was observed a handful of times. This chain joins TRBV6-1 and TRBJ1-5, with 7 bases matching TRBD1. After removal of 5 bases from V and 4 bases from J, the junction contained 5 bases not matched to a gene. This CDR3 region has 14 residues. Germline V gives CDR1 MNHNS, CDR2 SASEGT. The chain's CDR3 is CASSPTGRNQPQHF. CDR3 coding DNA: TGTGCCAGCAGTCCGACAGGGAGAAATCAGCCCCAGCATTTT.

This clonotype turned up a few times. The chain joins TRBV4-1 to TRBJ2-7; 8 bases fit TRBD1. J gave up 5 bases and V 3 bases, and 9 bases lay outside the gene matches. This CDR3 comprises 15 residues. Germline CDR1 MGHRA, CDR2 YSYEKL. The chain's CDR3 is CASSQEGQGGNEQYF. The CDR3, as DNA: TGCGCCAGCAGCCAGGAAGGACAGGGTGGAAACGAGCAGTACTTC.

The chain joins TRBV27 to TRBJ1-2; D possibly corresponds to TRBD1 (5 bases). Trimming took off 3 bases at V and 5 bases at J, with 10 bases between the two ends. The CDR3 runs 13 residues. CDR1 MNHEY and CDR2 SMNVEV come from the germline V gene (reference sequence). CDR3 DNA: TGTGCCAGCAGTTTCGCCACAGGATATGGCTACACCTTC. The encoded protein is CASSFATGYGYTF.

The chain combines TRBV12-3 or TRBV12-4 with TRBJ2-7; the match to TRBD1 covers 8 bases. V shed 6 bases and J 4 bases; nucleotides not matched to a gene: 5. The CDR3 is 13 amino acids. CDR3 amino acids: CASSPGQGYEQYF. CDR3 nucleotide sequence: TGTGCCAGCAGCCCCGGACAGGGTTACGAGCAGTACTTC.

This clonotype has a handful of counts. The V gene is TRBV7-2, the J gene TRBJ1-2, with D tentatively TRBD1 (6 bases). With 3 bases removed from V and 4 bases from J, the gap between germline ends came to 12 bases. This CDR3 spans 14 amino acids. Germline values: CDR1 SGHTA, CDR2 FQGNSA. The CDR3 reads CASSFDRSAYGYTF. The DNA of the CDR3 is TGTGCCAGCAGCTTCGACAGGAGTGCCTATGGCTACACCTTC.

The rearrangement joins TRBV20-1 to TRBJ2-5; a weak D match, TRBD2 (7 bases). CDR3 length equals 17 residues. V lost 0 bases and J 0 bases, leaving 17 bases between the germline ends. The germline CDR1 and CDR2 sequences are DFQATT and SNEGSKA (reference sequence). CDR3 sequence reads: CSARDGGGRMYQETQYF. The CDR3, as DNA: TGCAGTGCTAGAGATGGCGGGGGCCGCATGTACCAAGAGACCCAGTACTTC.

In this sample, this clonotype turned up once. CDR3 in amino acids: CASSGQVSYEQYF. The CDR3 DNA is TGTGCCAGCAGTGGACAGGTCTCCTACGAGCAGTACTTC. V and J are TRBV25-1 and TRBJ2-7; TRBD1 might be the D (6 bases). From germline, CDR1 is MGHDK and CDR2 SYGVNS. The CDR3 contains 13 residues. V lost 4 bases and J 0 bases, leaving 7 bases between the germline ends.

This clonotype was seen only a few times. V gene TRBV20-1 combines with J gene TRBJ1-5; 7 positions match TRBD1. Per the germline V gene, CDR1 is DFQATT and CDR2 is SNEGSKA (reference sequence). V lost 6 bases, J lost 3 bases, and 14 bases stayed unmatched. This CDR3 has 16 residues. The CDR3 DNA reads TGCAGTGCCATCTTCGGGGCAGGGGGACTCAATCAGCCCCAGCATTTT. The encoded protein is CSAIFGAGGLNQPQHF.